A selection of T cell receptor beta chains follows, all from one sample in a study of T cell repertoires in cytomegalovirus infection. A single record per CDR3 protein comes from TCRdb applying MiXCR to the reads. The data show 180,000 or so distinct CDR3 sequences, approximately 18% seen once. Sequenced input: CD8+ T cells from PBMCs. These receptors were collected from a human donor in good health (CMV status not recorded). Some clones in this sample may be carry-over from other donors' samples. Each CDR3 is given with its conserved first and last residue. D genes are given only for firm matches. For some rows the clone size is stated as once, few or many, or as a class when expanded; others skip it.

size,V,J,D,DNA,CDR3
NA,TRBV7-8,TRBJ2-1,NA,TGTGCCAGCAGAGGATTAGCGGTGCACCACAATGAGCAGTTCTTC,CASRGLAVHHNEQFF
few,TRBV5-4,TRBJ2-7,NA,TGTGCCAGCAGCTTTAAGACATACGAGCAGTACTTC,CASSFKTYEQYF
few,TRBV10-3,TRBJ1-5,NA,TGTGCCATCACATCAGGGGCCAATCAGCCCCAGCATTTT,CAITSGANQPQHF
NA,TRBV7-9,TRBJ2-7,TRBD1,TGTGCCAGCAGCTTAAGGACAGGGGTCCACGAGCAGTACTTC,CASSLRTGVHEQYF
NA,TRBV5-6,TRBJ2-2,NA,TGTGCCAGCAGCTTACAGGGCCCGGTGGGGGAAAGCGGGGAGCTGTTTTTT,CASSLQGPVGESGELFF
few,TRBV20-1,TRBJ1-1,NA,TGCAGTGCTAGAGTAACCCGGAACACTGAAGCTTTCTTT,CSARVTRNTEAFF
NA,TRBV7-2,TRBJ2-7,TRBD2,TGTGCCAGCAGCTTAGGGCTAGCGGGAACCTACGAGCAGTACTTC,CASSLGLAGTYEQYF
NA,TRBV6-5,TRBJ2-1,NA,TGTGCCAGCAGGGGGAGGAATGAGCAGTTCTTC,CASRGRNEQFF
NA,TRBV10-3,TRBJ1-2,NA,TGTGCCATCAGTGCTGGTGCAGGCCCATATAACTATGGCTACACCTTC,CAISAGAGPYNYGYTF
NA,TRBV6-2/TRBV6-3,TRBJ1-5,NA,TGTGCCAGCAGTTACGACCTAAGGGGGCCCCAGCATTTT,CASSYDLRGPQHF